This T cell receptor (beta chain) was sequenced in a study of Ad26.COV2.S vaccination and SARS-CoV-2 variants. Study-level background: The COV1001 Ad26.COV2.S trial arm included the donor. Ad26.COV2.S shots went into the muscle once or twice, 56 days apart.

Repertoires were generated with immunoSEQ multiplex PCR, while TCRdb's copy carries only in-frame clones and drops some. This table holds hundreds of thousands of clones, roughly 87% found once. The junction had 6 bases not matched to a gene; V was cut back by 3 bases and J by 4 bases. Looked up from germline, CDR1 is MNHEY and CDR2 is SMNVEV (reference sequence). The CDR3 runs to 15 residues. The treatment denotes: roughly 20 received Ad26.COV2.S at low or high dose, single or two shots; 5 received placebo; per-sample allocation not given. Vaccine and placebo recipients were sampled on day 63 after the first injection. Boston provided a donor who was an adult aged 18-55 years. The study used a vaccine consisting of an Ad26 vector that expressed Wuhan-strain SARS-CoV-2 spike. This clone has just one count.

J is TRBJ2-1 and V is TRBV27, with 7 bases fitting TRBD2. The material was peripheral blood, obtained in a trial of Ad26.COV2.S vaccine versus placebo. This clonotype originated in a person aged 18 to 65 who received the Ad26.COV2.S COVID-19 vaccine or a placebo. The CDR3 loop reads CASSLRGGGYNEQFF. CDR3 in DNA: TGTGCCAGCAGTTTGAGAGGCGGGGGATACAATGAGCAGTTCTTC.